Below, 27 T cell receptor beta chains from the same sample are listed, as sequenced in a study of cytomegalovirus exposure and HLA in healthy donors. The PCR used 60 Vbeta and 13 Jbeta primers. TCRdb's copy holds only in-frame clones and misses some; the assay was immunoSEQ multiplex PCR. The sample table includes around 150,000 clones. The sample taken for sequencing was PBMCs. Receptor source: a middle-aged man in good health and CMV-seronegative.

This chain uses TRBV6-5 with TRBJ2-7; D may be TRBD1 (5 bases). Trimming cost V 2 bases and J 4 bases, with 18 bases left between them. Germline V gene sequence: CDR1 MNHEY, CDR2 SVGAGI. The CDR3 has 16 amino acids. CDR3 nucleotide sequence: TGTGCCAGCAGTTACCAGGGCTATGTCAGCATTTACGAGCAGTACTTC. Protein product: CASSYQGYVSIYEQYF.

The chain recombines TRBV5-1 with TRBJ2-5; maybe TRBD1 (6 bases). Germline CDR1 reads SGHRS; CDR2 reads YFSETQ. The CDR3 loop spans 14 amino acids. Trimming removed 0 bases at V and 5 bases at J, with 11 bases between. The CDR3 nucleotides read TGCGCCAGCAGCTTGGGAGGGGGATATGAGACCCAGTACTTC. Protein sequence: CASSLGGGYETQYF.

V is TRBV5-1 and J is TRBJ2-7; 9 positions match TRBD2. Germline CDR1 and CDR2: SGHRS and YFSETQ. V was clipped by 0 bases and J by 0 bases; unmatched bases: 7. CDR3 size: 17 residues. CDR3 DNA: TGCGCCAGCAGCTTGGGGGTAGCGGGGGTCCTCTCCTACGAGCAGTACTTC. It encodes CASSLGVAGVLSYEQYF. Full variable domain (rest looked up from reference TRBV5-1 and TRBJ2-7): KAGVTQTPRYLIKTRGQQVTLSCSPISGHRSVSWYQQTPGQGLQFLFEYFSETQRNKGNFPGRFSGRQFSNSRSEMNVSTLELGDSALYLCASSLGVAGVLSYEQYFGPGTRLTVT.

The V and J genes are TRBV9 and TRBJ1-1; 7 bases map to TRBD1. Trimming cost V 4 bases and J 6 bases; bases outside gene matches: 12. CDR1 is SGDLS, CDR2 YYNGEE, per germline. The CDR3 has 15 amino acids. The CDR3 sequence: CASSPSTGLGAEAFF. CDR3 sequence (DNA): TGTGCCAGCAGCCCTTCGACAGGGTTAGGGGCTGAAGCTTTCTTT.

The V gene is TRBV6-6, the J gene TRBJ1-1, with 9 bases aligning to TRBD1. Trimming removed 7 bases from V and 5 bases from J; junction bases left unmatched: 11. The CDR3 is 15 amino acids. The V gene's germline CDR1 is MNHNY and CDR2 SVGAGI (reference sequence). The CDR3 sequence: CASIKTGGPRTEAFF. CDR3 DNA: TGTGCCAGCATCAAAACAGGGGGCCCGAGGACTGAAGCTTTCTTT.

The gene calls are TRBV7-9 and TRBJ2-5, with a possible D match to TRBD2 (5 bases). The CDR3 is made up of 14 amino acids. Germline V gene data show CDR1 as SEHNR and CDR2 as FQNEAQ (reference sequence). V dropped 5 bases and J dropped 5 bases, with 15 bases sitting between them. The CDR3 is CASSIRRGSETQYF. CDR3 nucleotides: TGTGCCAGCAGCATAAGACGCGGGTCCGAGACCCAGTACTTC.

This chain joins TRBV4-3 and TRBJ2-7, with 8 nucleotides matching TRBD1. J lost 7 bases, V lost 4 bases, and 12 bases had no gene match. There are 15 residues in the CDR3. Germline-derived CDR1 and CDR2 are LGHNA and YSLEER. CDR3 nucleotide sequence: TGCGCCAGCAGCCGGGACGGTCCAGGGGGCTATGAGCAGTACTTC. It is translated as CASSRDGPGGYEQYF.

The gene calls are TRBV4-2 and TRBJ1-6; D is ambiguous. The CDR3 sequence is 15 residues long. Germline V CDR1 and CDR2: LGHNA, YNFKEQ. The V gene lost 3 bases and the J gene lost 3 bases, with 9 bases spanning the gap. The DNA of the CDR3 is TGTGCCAGCAGCCAGGAGAACCTCTATAATTCACCCCTCCACTTT. This gives the protein CASSQENLYNSPLHF.

This sequence joins TRBV7-2 and TRBJ1-1; tentatively, D is TRBD1 (5 bases). This CDR3 spans 13 amino acids. CDR1 and CDR2 from the germline V gene are SGHTA and FQGNSA. V was pared by 3 bases and J by 6 bases, with 11 bases between. CDR3 sequence (DNA): TGTGCCAGCAGCTTCAAGGGGATACCTGAAGCTTTCTTT. Its protein product is CASSFKGIPEAFF.

The J gene is TRBJ2-3, the V gene TRBV6-1; 13 positions agree with TRBD2. This CDR3 is 15 amino acids long. J was trimmed by 4 bases and V by 6 bases; bases with no gene match: 4. In germline, CDR1 is MNHNS, CDR2 SASEGT. The CDR3 here is CASSLLAGGPDTQYF. CDR3 nucleotides: TGTGCCAGCAGCCTACTAGCGGGGGGGCCAGATACGCAGTATTTT.

The J gene is TRBJ2-1, the V gene TRBV7-6, with 9 bases matching TRBD2. The CDR3 spans 17 residues. The trim removed 5 bases at V and 4 bases at J, leaving 12 bases unmatched. Per the germline V gene, CDR1 is SGHVS and CDR2 is FNYEAQ. The CDR3 bases are TGTGCCAGCAGCCCATTGCTAGCGGGGAGCGGGTACAATGAGCAGTTCTTC. Amino acids: CASSPLLAGSGYNEQFF.

The chain links TRBV19 to TRBJ1-1; TRBD1 matches 9 bases. Germline-derived CDR1 and CDR2 are LNHDA and SQIVND (reference sequence). This CDR3 has 14 residues. V lost 5 bases, J lost 12 bases, and 13 bases stayed unmatched. In nucleotides, the CDR3 is TGTGCCAGTAGTCCCCCTCCCGGGACAGGGAGATCTTTCTTT. Its protein product is CASSPPPGTGRSFF.

CDR3 protein: CASSFSRGGRNNEQFF. CDR3 bases: TGTGCCAGCAGCTTCTCGCGGGGGGGCAGGAACAATGAGCAGTTCTTC. The chain joins TRBV7-2 to TRBJ2-1; 9 bases agree with TRBD2. Germline V gene data show CDR1 as SGHTA and CDR2 as FQGNSA. The trim removed 3 bases at V and 5 bases at J, leaving 8 bases unmatched. The CDR3 totals 16 residues.

The chain links TRBV4-3 to TRBJ2-6, with D possibly matching TRBD1 (5 bases). Trimming stripped 1 base from V and 2 bases from J, with 9 bases between. In germline, CDR1 is LGHNA, CDR2 YSLEER. The CDR3 runs to 16 residues. The CDR3 bases are TGCGCCAGCAGCCAAGTAGCAGGGACTGGGGCCAACGTCCTGACTTTC. Translated: CASSQVAGTGANVLTF.

The chain recombines TRBV19 with TRBJ1-2; 8 bases align to TRBD1. V lost 4 bases and J lost 4; bases outside the gene matches: 8. CDR1 and CDR2 from the germline V gene are LNHDA and SQIVND (reference sequence). This CDR3 contains 15 residues. The CDR3 DNA follows: TGTGCCAGTAGTAATCCCGGGACAGGCCTCTATGGCTACACCTTC. It is translated as CASSNPGTGLYGYTF.

The V call is TRBV19, the J call TRBJ2-1, with 10 nucleotides matching TRBD2. This CDR3 comprises 17 residues. V shed 2 bases and J 2 bases; nucleotides not matched to a gene: 6. Germline CDR1 LNHDA, CDR2 SQIVND (reference sequence). In DNA, the CDR3 is TGTGCCAGTAGTATATACTCACTAGCGGGGCCCTACAATGAGCAGTTCTTC. Translated, it gives CASSIYSLAGPYNEQFF.

CDR3 in DNA: TGTGCCATCAGTGGGGCAGTTATACAAGAGACCCAGTACTTC. This encodes CAISGAVIQETQYF. V gene TRBV10-3 combines with J gene TRBJ2-5; D unclear. The CDR3 length is 14 residues. Germline CDR1 ENHRY, CDR2 SYGVKD. V lost 4 bases, J lost 2 bases, and 11 bases lay in between.

The CDR3 sequence: CASDLWPQHF. The CDR3 DNA reads as TGTGCCAGCGATCTATGGCCCCAGCATTTT. The chain has TRBV6-7 and TRBJ1-5; D gene uncertain. TRBV6-7 is reported as an ORF; its role is uncertain. The CDR3 spans 10 residues. The germline V and J ends were trimmed by 8 bases and 9 bases, with 8 bases remaining between them.

CDR3 bases: TGTGCCAGCAGCCAGGATTTGGGCGGGACTAGCACAGATACGCAGTATTTT. Its protein is CASSQDLGGTSTDTQYF. The chain combines TRBV28 with TRBJ2-3; tentative D call: TRBD2 (6 bases). Germline lookup yields CDR1 MDHEN and CDR2 SYDVKM. V was cut by 6 bases and J by 0 bases, with 19 bases left in between. CDR3 length: 17 residues. Looking up the rest from reference TRBV28 and TRBJ2-3 gives the full variable domain: DVKVTQSSRYLVKRTGEKVFLECVQDMDHENMFWYRQDPGLGLRLIYFSYDVKMKEKGDIPEGYSVSREKKERFSLILESASTNQTSMYLCASSQDLGGTSTDTQYFGPGTRLTVL.

The V gene is TRBV2, the J gene TRBJ2-7; 7 bases are shared with TRBD1. The CDR3 has 15 residues. Trimming took 4 bases from V and 5 from J; bases not matched to a gene: 11. The germline V gene encodes CDR1 SNHLY and CDR2 FYNNEI. This CDR3 is CASSVTGAVTNEQYF. The CDR3 DNA reads as TGTGCCAGCAGTGTCACAGGGGCAGTGACGAACGAGCAGTACTTC.

J is TRBJ2-3 and V is TRBV7-9, with TRBD2 matching over 7 bases. Germline V gene lookup returns CDR1 SEHNR and CDR2 FQNEAQ (reference sequence). V lost 4 bases and J lost 2; bases outside the gene matches: 6. This CDR3 contains 15 residues. Here the CDR3 DNA reads TGTGCCAGCAGCTACCCCGGGGGGAACACAGATACGCAGTATTTT. Its translation is CASSYPGGNTDTQYF.

Turning to this clone: This CDR3 is also generated by other DNA sequences in the sample. The genes are TRBV28 and TRBJ2-7; 11 positions agree with TRBD1. Germline CDR1 is MDHEN and CDR2 is SYDVKM. V dropped 3 bases and J dropped 3; count of bases not matched to a gene: 4. This CDR3 has 15 residues. The CDR3 sequence: CASSLAGTGGYEQYF. CDR3 in DNA: TGTGCCAGCAGTTTGGCGGGGACAGGGGGCTACGAGCAGTACTTC.

This chain links TRBV7-9 with TRBJ2-5; possible D gene TRBD2, 6 bases. The germline V gene has CDR1 SEHNR and CDR2 FQNEAQ (reference sequence). This CDR3 region has 17 residues. V was pared by 4 bases and J by 5 bases, with 23 bases between. The CDR3 here is CASSSGPRDHRGETQYF. CDR3 coding DNA: TGTGCCAGCAGCTCAGGACCGAGGGACCACCGGGGGGAGACCCAGTACTTC.

The chain combines TRBV7-9 with TRBJ1-3; no clear D. CDR3 size: 15 residues. Looked up from germline, CDR1 is SEHNR and CDR2 is FQNEAQ (reference sequence). Trimming cost V 6 bases and J 0 bases, with 12 bases left between them. CDR3 DNA sequence: TGTGCCAGCAGTCCTACTTTTTCCTCTGGAAACACCATATATTTT. Amino acids: CASSPTFSSGNTIYF.

The chain is built from TRBV6-5 and TRBJ2-5, with a possible D match to TRBD2 (6 bases). Between the trimmed V and J ends, which lost 5 bases and 3 bases, there was a span of 10 bases. The CDR3 is 13 residues long. Germline V CDR1 and CDR2: MNHEY, SVGAGI. CDR3 bases: TGTGCCAGCAGTCGGACTATAAAAGAGACCCAGTACTTC. This gives the protein CASSRTIKETQYF.

The V call is TRBV28, the J call TRBJ2-1; 8 nucleotides match TRBD2. The length of the CDR3 is 15 residues. V lost 5 bases, J lost 7 bases, and 10 bases stayed unmatched. Germline V gives CDR1 MDHEN, CDR2 SYDVKM. In nucleotides, the CDR3 is TGTGCCAGCAGTCCCCTCGGGGGGGGTAATAATGAGCAGTTCTTC. Translation: CASSPLGGGNNEQFF.

This chain uses TRBV2 with TRBJ2-7, with D possibly being TRBD1 (5 bases). The CDR3 sequence is 14 residues long. The V gene lost 6 bases and the J gene lost 4 bases, with 16 bases spanning the gap. In germline, CDR1 is SNHLY, CDR2 FYNNEI. Written as DNA, the CDR3 is TGTGCCAGCAGAGACAGCTTCGAGGCGTACGAGCAGTACTTC. Translated, it gives CASRDSFEAYEQYF.